These 17 T cell receptor beta chains were sequenced from one sample in a study of blood T cell repertoires in COVID-19. The data were produced by immunoSEQ multiplex PCR, yet TCRdb's version contains in-frame clones alone and is incomplete. The table lists some 200,000 clones, less than 85% of them singletons. Sequencing used peripheral blood. Receptors were obtained from a woman in her 70s with acute or convalescent COVID-19.

The V gene is TRBV20-1, the J gene TRBJ2-1; D is possibly TRBD1 (5 bases). This CDR3 is built from 11 residues. V was clipped by 2 bases and J by 12 bases, with 11 bases between them. In germline, CDR1 is DFQATT, CDR2 SNEGSKA (reference sequence). The CDR3 spells CSARLTRGQFF. CDR3 coding DNA: TGCAGTGCTAGACTCACAAGGGGGCAGTTCTTC.

This chain joins TRBV5-1 and TRBJ2-3, with 9 bases aligning to TRBD2. The CDR3 is 15 residues long. Germline CDR1 SGHRS, CDR2 YFSETQ. With 3 bases clipped from V and 6 bases from J, the junction kept 8 bases outside the gene matches. CDR3 amino acids: CASSSGGGAGDTQYF. CDR3 nucleotides: TGCGCCAGCAGCTCTGGCGGGGGGGCAGGGGATACGCAGTATTTT.

The chain uses TRBV7-9 and TRBJ1-4; no clear D gene. The CDR3 covers 13 residues. V was trimmed by 5 bases and J by 6 bases, leaving 10 bases between them. CDR1 SEHNR and CDR2 FQNEAQ come from the germline V gene (reference sequence). For the CDR3, the DNA is TGTGCCAGCAGCCTCCCCCCAGATGAAAAACTGTTTTTT. This translates into CASSLPPDEKLFF.

The rearrangement joins TRBV20-1 to TRBJ2-3, with D uncertain. The ends were cut back, 6 bases at V and 5 bases at J, with 9 bases in the middle. CDR3 length equals 11 residues. Germline V gene data show CDR1 as DFQATT and CDR2 as SNEGSKA (reference sequence). CDR3 amino acids: CSAVVGDTQYF. The DNA for the CDR3 is TGCAGTGCGGTTGTCGGAGATACGCAGTATTTT.

The genes are TRBV12-3 or TRBV12-4 and TRBJ1-1; unclear D gene. V was trimmed by 2 bases and J by 0 bases, leaving 4 bases between them. The CDR3 has 13 residues. The CDR3 sequence is CASSLSVNTEAFF. In nucleotides, the CDR3 is TGTGCCAGCAGTTTATCAGTGAACACTGAAGCTTTCTTT.

The rearrangement uses TRBV27 and TRBJ2-5; 10 nucleotides agree with TRBD1. Germline CDR1 reads MNHEY; CDR2 reads SMNVEV (reference sequence). V gave up 4 bases and J gave up 8 bases; unmatched junction bases: 7. CDR3 length: 14 amino acids. The chain's CDR3 is CASSWERDRGTQYF. CDR3 nucleotide sequence: TGTGCCAGCAGTTGGGAACGGGACAGGGGTACCCAGTACTTC.

This sequence joins TRBV6-5 and TRBJ1-4; weak D call: TRBD1 (5 bases). The germline V gene encodes CDR1 MNHEY and CDR2 SVGAGI. The CDR3 runs 15 residues. The V gene lost 0 bases and the J gene lost 7 bases, with 12 bases spanning the gap. The CDR3 sequence is CASSYSGGTLEKLFF. CDR3 in DNA: TGTGCCAGCAGTTACTCGGGGGGGACCCTTGAAAAACTGTTTTTT.

The chain carries TRBV15 and TRBJ2-1, with D possibly TRBD1 on 6 matching bases. V shed 3 bases and J shed 1 base, with 13 bases lying between them. Germline loops: CDR1 LNHNV, CDR2 YYDKDF (reference sequence). This CDR3 is 16 amino acids long. CDR3 residues: CATSSNQGRSYNEQFF. Written as DNA, the CDR3 is TGTGCCACCAGCAGCAACCAGGGGAGATCCTACAATGAGCAGTTCTTC.

The CDR3 bases are TGTGCCAGGGAAGGACAGGCTAACTATGGCTACACCTTC. Its translation is CAREGQANYGYTF. The chain combines TRBV2 with TRBJ1-2, with 7 bases identical to TRBD1. The CDR3 consists of 13 residues. Germline values: CDR1 SNHLY, CDR2 FYNNEI. V trimming: 9 bases; J trimming: 0 bases; junction bases outside the gene matches: 4.

This chain connects TRBV12-3 or TRBV12-4 to TRBJ2-1; a weak D match, TRBD2 (6 bases). V shed 6 bases and J shed 12 bases, with 18 bases lying between them. The CDR3 has 13 amino acids. The CDR3 sequence is CASSRWDSQGQFF. For the CDR3, the DNA is TGTGCCAGCAGCCGGTGGGACTCTCAGGGGCAGTTCTTC.

This clone has just a few counts. The J gene is TRBJ2-3, the V gene TRBV7-8; a possible D gene is TRBD2 (5 bases). The V and J ends lost 6 bases and 3 bases respectively, with 10 bases between them. The CDR3 sequence is 13 residues long. Germline V gene sequence: CDR1 SGHVS, CDR2 FQNEAQ. CDR3 DNA sequence: TGTGCCAGCAGTGGGGAGCGAACAGATACGCAGTATTTT. It encodes CASSGERTDTQYF.

The chain has TRBV5-1 and TRBJ2-2, with TRBD1 identical over 7 bases. This CDR3 comprises 14 residues. Trimming removed 4 bases from V and 0 bases from J; junction bases left unmatched: 0. Germline CDR1 SGHRS, CDR2 YFSETQ. The CDR3 DNA follows: TGCGCCAGCAGCCAGGGGGCGAACACCGGGGAGCTGTTTTTT. The encoded protein is CASSQGANTGELFF.

The genes are TRBV11-1 and TRBJ2-2, with D possibly matching TRBD2 (5 bases). Between the trimmed V and J ends, which lost 8 bases and 0 bases, there was a span of 10 bases. The V gene's germline CDR1 is SGHAT and CDR2 FQDESV (reference sequence). CDR3 length: 14 amino acids. The CDR3 DNA sequence: TGTGCCAGCCGACCGGGGTCGAACACCGGGGAGCTGTTTTTT. The encoded protein is CASRPGSNTGELFF.

This clone was detected a few times. This chain uses TRBV2 with TRBJ2-5, with 7 positions matching TRBD2. CDR1 SNHLY and CDR2 FYNNEI come from the germline V gene. V was pared by 7 bases and J by 4 bases, with 12 bases of the junction left unmatched. The CDR3 spans 15 residues. In DNA, the CDR3 is TGTGCCAGCACCCTCGGACTAGGGCCACTAGAGACCCAGTACTTC. This sequence encodes CASTLGLGPLETQYF.

The CDR3 region is CASSYGGARGTQHF. CDR3 DNA sequence: TGTGCCAGCAGTTACGGGGGGGCCCGAGGAACCCAGCATTTT. The rearrangement links TRBV6-5 to TRBJ1-5; TRBD1 is a possible D gene (6 bases). The CDR3 contains 14 residues. The germline gives CDR1 MNHEY, CDR2 SVGAGI. Trimming pared 2 bases from V and 11 bases from J, leaving 16 bases between.

The chain is built from TRBV6-5 and TRBJ1-2, with D tentatively TRBD1 (6 bases). This CDR3 is built from 15 residues. V dropped 0 bases and J dropped 3 bases, with 11 bases sitting between them. Germline V CDR1 and CDR2: MNHEY, SVGAGI. CDR3 bases: TGTGCCAGCAGTTACTCCCTGGCAGGGGACTATGGCTACACCTTC. As protein: CASSYSLAGDYGYTF.

The CDR3 protein is CASSREPEAVSTDTQYF. Written as DNA, the CDR3 is TGTGCCAGCTCGCGGGAGCCAGAGGCGGTTAGCACAGATACGCAGTATTTT. J is TRBJ2-3 and V is TRBV18, with 7 bases that match TRBD2. The CDR3 extends over 17 amino acids. The germline CDR1 and CDR2 sequences are KGHSH and LQKENI. Trimming took 6 bases from V and 0 from J; bases not matched to a gene: 12. Filled out from reference TRBV18 and TRBJ2-3, the complete variable domain reads NAGVMQNPRHLVRRRGQEARLRCSPMKGHSHVYWYRQLPEEGLKFMVYLQKENIIDESGMPKERFSAEFPKEGPSILRIQQVVRGDSAAYFCASSREPEAVSTDTQYFGPGTRLTVL.